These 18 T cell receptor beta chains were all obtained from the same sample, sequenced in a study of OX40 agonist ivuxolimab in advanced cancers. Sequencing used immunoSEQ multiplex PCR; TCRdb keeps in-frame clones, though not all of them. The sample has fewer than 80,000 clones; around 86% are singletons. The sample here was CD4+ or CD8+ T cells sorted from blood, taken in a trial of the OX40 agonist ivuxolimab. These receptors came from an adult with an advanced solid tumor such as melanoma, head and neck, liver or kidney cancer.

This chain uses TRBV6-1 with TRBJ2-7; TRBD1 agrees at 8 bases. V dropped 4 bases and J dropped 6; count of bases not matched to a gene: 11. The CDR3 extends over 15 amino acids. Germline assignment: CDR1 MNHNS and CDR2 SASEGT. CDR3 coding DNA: TGTGCCAGCAGTGCCCTCGGACAGGGACGGTCCGAGCAGTACTTC. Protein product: CASSALGQGRSEQYF.

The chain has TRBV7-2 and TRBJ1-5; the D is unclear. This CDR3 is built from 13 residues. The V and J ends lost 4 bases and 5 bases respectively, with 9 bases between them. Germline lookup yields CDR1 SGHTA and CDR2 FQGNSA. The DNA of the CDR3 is TGTGCCAGCAGCTCCTACCCCTATCAGCCCCAGCATTTT. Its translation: CASSSYPYQPQHF. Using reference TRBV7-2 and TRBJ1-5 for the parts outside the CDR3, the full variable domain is GAGVSQSPSNKVTEKGKDVELRCDPISGHTALYWYRQSLGQGLEFLIYFQGNSAPDKSGLPSDRFSAERTGGSVSTLTIQRTQQEDSAVYLCASSSYPYQPQHFGDGTRLSIL.

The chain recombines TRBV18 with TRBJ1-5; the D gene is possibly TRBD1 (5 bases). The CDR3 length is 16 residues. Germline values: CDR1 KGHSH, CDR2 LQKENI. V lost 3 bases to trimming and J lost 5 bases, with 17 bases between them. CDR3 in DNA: TGTGCCAGCTCACCCTCGGATGGGACGGAGTATCAGCCCCAGCATTTT. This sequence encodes CASSPSDGTEYQPQHF.

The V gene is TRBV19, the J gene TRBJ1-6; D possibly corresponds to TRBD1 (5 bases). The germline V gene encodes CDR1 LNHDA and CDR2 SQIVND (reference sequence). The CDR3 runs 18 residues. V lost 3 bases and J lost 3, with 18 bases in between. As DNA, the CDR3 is TGTGCCAGTAGTATGTCTGTCGACAGCCGTGTCTATAATTCACCCCTCCACTTT. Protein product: CASSMSVDSRVYNSPLHF.

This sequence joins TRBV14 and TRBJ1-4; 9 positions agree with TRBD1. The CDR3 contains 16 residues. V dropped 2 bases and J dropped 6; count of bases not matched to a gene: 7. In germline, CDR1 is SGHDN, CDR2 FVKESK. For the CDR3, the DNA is TGTGCCAGCAGCCAAACAGGGGGCGCGGCGCATGAAAAACTGTTTTTT. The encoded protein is CASSQTGGAAHEKLFF.

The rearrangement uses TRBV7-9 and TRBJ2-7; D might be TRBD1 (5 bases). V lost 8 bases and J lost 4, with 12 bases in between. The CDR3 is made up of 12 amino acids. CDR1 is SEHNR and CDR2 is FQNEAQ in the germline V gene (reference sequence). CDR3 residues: CASAQAAYEQYF. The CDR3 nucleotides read TGTGCCAGCGCACAGGCGGCGTACGAGCAGTACTTC.

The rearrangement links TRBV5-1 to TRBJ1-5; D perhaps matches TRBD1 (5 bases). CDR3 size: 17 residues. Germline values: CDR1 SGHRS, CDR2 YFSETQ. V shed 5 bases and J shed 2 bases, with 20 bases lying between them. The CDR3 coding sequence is TGCGCCAGCAGTCGAAACCCGGGGGGACGGGGCAATCAGCCCCAGCATTTT. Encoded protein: CASSRNPGGRGNQPQHF.

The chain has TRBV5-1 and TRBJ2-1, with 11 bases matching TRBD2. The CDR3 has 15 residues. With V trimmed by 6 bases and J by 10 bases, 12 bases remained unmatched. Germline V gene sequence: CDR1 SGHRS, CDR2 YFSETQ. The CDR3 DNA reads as TGCGCCAGCACCTCACTAGCGGGGGTAACGAACGAGCAGTTCTTC. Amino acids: CASTSLAGVTNEQFF.

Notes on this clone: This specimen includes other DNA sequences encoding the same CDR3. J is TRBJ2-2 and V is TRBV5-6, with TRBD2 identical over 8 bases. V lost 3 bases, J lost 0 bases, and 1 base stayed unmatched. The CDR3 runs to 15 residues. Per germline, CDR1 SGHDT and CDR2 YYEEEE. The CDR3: CASSSLAANTGELFF. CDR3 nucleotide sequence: TGTGCCAGCAGCTCACTAGCGGCGAACACCGGGGAGCTGTTTTTT.

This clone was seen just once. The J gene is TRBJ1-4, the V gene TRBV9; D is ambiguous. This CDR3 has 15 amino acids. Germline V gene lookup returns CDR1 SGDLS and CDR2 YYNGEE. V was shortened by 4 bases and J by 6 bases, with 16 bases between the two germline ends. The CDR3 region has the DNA TGTGCCAGCAGCTCCCTAAATGGGGTATATGAAAAACTGTTTTTT. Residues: CASSSLNGVYEKLFF.

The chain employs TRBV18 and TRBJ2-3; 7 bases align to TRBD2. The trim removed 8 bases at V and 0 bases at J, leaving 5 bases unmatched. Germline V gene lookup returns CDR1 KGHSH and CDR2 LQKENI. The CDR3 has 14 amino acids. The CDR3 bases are TGTGCCAGCGGAGTGGGAGGGAGCACAGATACGCAGTATTTT. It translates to CASGVGGSTDTQYF.

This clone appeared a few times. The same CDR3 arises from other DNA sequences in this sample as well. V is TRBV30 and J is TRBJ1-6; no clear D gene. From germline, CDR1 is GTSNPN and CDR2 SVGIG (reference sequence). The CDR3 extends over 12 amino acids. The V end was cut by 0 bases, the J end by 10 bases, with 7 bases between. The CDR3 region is CAWSVRGSPLHF. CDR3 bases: TGTGCCTGGAGTGTACGTGGGTCACCCCTCCACTTT.

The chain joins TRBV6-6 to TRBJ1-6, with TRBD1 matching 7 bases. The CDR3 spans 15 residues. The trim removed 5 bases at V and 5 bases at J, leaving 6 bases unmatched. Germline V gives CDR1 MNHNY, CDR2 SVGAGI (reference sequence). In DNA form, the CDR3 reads TGTGCCAGCAGTCCCCGACAGGGTGATAATTCACCCCTCCACTTT. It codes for CASSPRQGDNSPLHF.

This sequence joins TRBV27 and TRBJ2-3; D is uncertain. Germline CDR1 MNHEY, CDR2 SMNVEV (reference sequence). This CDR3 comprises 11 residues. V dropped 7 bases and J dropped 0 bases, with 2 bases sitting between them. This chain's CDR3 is CASTSTDTQYF. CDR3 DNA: TGTGCCAGCACTAGCACAGATACGCAGTATTTT.

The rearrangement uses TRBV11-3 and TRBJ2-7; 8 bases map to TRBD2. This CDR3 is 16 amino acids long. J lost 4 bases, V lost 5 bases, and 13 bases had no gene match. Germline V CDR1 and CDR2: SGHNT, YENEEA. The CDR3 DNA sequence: TGTGCCAGCAGCCGACCCGGGACTAGGCCTCAATACGAGCAGTACTTC. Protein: CASSRPGTRPQYEQYF.

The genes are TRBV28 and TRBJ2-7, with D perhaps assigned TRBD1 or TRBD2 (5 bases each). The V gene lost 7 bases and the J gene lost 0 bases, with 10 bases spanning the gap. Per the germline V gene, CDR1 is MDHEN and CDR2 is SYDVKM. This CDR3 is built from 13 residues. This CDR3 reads CASIPGTSYEQYF. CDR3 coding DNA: TGTGCCAGCATTCCAGGGACCTCCTACGAGCAGTACTTC.

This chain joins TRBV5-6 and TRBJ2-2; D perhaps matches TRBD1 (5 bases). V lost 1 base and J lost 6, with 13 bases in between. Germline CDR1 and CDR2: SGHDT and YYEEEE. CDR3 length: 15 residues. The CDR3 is CASSLLGRVPGELFF. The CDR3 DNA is TGTGCCAGCAGCTTGTTGGGCAGGGTCCCCGGGGAGCTGTTTTTT.

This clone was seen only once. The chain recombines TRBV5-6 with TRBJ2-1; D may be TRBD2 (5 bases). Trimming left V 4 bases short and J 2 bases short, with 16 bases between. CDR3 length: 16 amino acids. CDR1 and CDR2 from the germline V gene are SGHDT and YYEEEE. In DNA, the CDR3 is TGTGCCAGCAGCCCGCGGATTAGCGCCACCTACAATGAGCAGTTCTTC. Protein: CASSPRISATYNEQFF.